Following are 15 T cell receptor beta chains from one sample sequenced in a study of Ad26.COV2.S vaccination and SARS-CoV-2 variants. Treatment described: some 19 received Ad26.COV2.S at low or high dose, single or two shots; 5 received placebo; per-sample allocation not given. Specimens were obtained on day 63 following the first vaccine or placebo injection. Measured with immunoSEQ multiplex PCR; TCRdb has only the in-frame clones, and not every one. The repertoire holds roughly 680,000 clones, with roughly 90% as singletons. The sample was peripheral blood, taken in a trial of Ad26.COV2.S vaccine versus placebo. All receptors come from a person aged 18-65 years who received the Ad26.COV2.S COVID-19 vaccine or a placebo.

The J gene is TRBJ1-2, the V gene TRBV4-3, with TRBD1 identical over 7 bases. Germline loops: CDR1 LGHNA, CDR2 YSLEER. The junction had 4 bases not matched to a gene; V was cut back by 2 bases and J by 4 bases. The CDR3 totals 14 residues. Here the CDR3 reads CASSQSQGGYGYTF. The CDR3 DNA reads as TGCGCCAGCAGCCAATCTCAGGGGGGCTATGGCTACACCTTC.

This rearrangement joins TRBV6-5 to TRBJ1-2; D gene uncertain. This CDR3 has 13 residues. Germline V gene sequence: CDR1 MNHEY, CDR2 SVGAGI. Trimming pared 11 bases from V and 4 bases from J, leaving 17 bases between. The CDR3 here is CASRPTQSYGYTF. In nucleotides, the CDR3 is TGTGCCTCCCGACCCACCCAAAGCTATGGCTACACCTTC.

The CDR3 here is CASSELAASSGNTIYF. CDR3 nucleotide sequence: TGTGCCAGCAGTGAATTGGCGGCTAGCTCTGGAAACACCATATATTTT. V and J are TRBV25-1 and TRBJ1-3; D uncertain. This CDR3 spans 16 amino acids. Per the germline V gene, CDR1 is MGHDK and CDR2 is SYGVNS. V was cut by 1 base and J by 0 bases, with 10 bases left in between. Drawing the rest from reference TRBV25-1 and TRBJ1-3, the complete variable domain is EADIYQTPRYLVIGTGKKITLECSQTMGHDKMYWYQQDPGMELHLIHYSYGVNSTEKGDLSSESTVSRIRTEHFPLTLESARPSHTSQYLCASSELAASSGNTIYFGEGSWLTVV.

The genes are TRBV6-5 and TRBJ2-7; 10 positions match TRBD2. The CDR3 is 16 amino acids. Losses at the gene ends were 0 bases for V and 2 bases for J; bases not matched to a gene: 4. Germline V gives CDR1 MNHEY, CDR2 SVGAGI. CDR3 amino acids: CASSYSFTSGAYEQYF. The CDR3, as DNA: TGTGCCAGCAGTTACTCCTTTACTAGCGGGGCCTACGAGCAGTACTTC.

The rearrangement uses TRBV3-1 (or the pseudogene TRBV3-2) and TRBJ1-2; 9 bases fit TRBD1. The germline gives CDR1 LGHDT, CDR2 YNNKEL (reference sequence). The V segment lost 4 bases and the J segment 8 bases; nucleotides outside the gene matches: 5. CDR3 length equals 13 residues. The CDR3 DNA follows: TGTGCCAGCAGCCTAGGGACAGGGTCGGGCTACACCTTC. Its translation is CASSLGTGSGYTF.

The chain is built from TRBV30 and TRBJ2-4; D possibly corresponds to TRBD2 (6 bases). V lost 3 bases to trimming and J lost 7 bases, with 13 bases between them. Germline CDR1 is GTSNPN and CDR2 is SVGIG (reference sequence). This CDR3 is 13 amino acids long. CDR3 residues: CAWSADRGNIQYF. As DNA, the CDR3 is TGTGCCTGGAGCGCGGACCGGGGGAACATTCAGTACTTC.

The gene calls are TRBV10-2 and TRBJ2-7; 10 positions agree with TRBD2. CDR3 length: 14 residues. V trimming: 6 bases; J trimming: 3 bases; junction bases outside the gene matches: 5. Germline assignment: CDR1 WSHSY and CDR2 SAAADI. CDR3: CASREAGGNYEQYF. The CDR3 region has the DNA TGCGCCAGCAGGGAAGCGGGGGGGAACTACGAGCAGTACTTC.

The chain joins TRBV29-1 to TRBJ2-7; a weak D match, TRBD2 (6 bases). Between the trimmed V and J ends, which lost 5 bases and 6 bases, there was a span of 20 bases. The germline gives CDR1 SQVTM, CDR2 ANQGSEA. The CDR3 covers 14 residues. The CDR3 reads CSVPHGSEGGEQYF. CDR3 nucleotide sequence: TGCAGCGTTCCCCACGGGAGCGAAGGAGGCGAGCAGTACTTC.

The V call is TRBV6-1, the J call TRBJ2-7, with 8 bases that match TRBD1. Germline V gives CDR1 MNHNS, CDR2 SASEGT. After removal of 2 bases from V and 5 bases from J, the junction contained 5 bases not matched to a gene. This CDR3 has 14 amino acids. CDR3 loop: CASSEWRQGHEQYF. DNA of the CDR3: TGTGCCAGCAGTGAATGGAGACAGGGGCACGAGCAGTACTTC.

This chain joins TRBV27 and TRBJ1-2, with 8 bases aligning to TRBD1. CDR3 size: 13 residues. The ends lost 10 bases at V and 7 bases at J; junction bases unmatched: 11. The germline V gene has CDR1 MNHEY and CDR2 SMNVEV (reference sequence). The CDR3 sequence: CATGQGNSRGYTF. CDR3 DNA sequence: TGTGCCACCGGACAGGGTAATTCTCGTGGCTACACCTTC.

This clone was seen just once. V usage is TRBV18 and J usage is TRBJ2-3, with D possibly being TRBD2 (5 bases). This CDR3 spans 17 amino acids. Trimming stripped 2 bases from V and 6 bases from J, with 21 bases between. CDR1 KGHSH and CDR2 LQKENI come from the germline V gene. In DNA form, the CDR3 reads TGTGCCAGCTCACCAGGGAACAGCGCCTCAAGGACTGATACGCAGTATTTT. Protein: CASSPGNSASRTDTQYF.

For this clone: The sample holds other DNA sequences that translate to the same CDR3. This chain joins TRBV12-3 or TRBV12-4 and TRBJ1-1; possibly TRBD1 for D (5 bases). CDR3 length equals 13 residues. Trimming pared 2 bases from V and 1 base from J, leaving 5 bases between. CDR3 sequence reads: CASSLQGNTEAFF. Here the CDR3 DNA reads TGTGCCAGCAGTTTACAGGGGAACACTGAAGCTTTCTTT.

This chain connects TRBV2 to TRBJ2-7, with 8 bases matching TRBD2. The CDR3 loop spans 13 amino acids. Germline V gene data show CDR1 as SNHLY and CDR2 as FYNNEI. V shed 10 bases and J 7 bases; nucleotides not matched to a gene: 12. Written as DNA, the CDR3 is TGTGCCACCGAGAGCGGGAGCCTGGGGGAGCAGTACTTC. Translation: CATESGSLGEQYF.

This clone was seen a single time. The CDR3 is CASSEGIGYGYTF. CDR3 DNA sequence: TGTGCCAGCAGTGAAGGGATTGGCTATGGCTACACCTTC. The J gene is TRBJ1-2, the V gene TRBV2; D gene unclear. The V and J ends lost 1 base and 4 bases respectively, with 7 bases between them. The CDR3 spans 13 residues. In germline, CDR1 is SNHLY, CDR2 FYNNEI.

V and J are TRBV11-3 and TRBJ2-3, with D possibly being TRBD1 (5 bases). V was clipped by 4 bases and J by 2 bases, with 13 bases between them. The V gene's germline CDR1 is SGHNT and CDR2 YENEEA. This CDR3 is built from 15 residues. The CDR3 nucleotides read TGTGCCAGCAGCTCTACAGGCCTCCACACAGATACGCAGTATTTT. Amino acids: CASSSTGLHTDTQYF.